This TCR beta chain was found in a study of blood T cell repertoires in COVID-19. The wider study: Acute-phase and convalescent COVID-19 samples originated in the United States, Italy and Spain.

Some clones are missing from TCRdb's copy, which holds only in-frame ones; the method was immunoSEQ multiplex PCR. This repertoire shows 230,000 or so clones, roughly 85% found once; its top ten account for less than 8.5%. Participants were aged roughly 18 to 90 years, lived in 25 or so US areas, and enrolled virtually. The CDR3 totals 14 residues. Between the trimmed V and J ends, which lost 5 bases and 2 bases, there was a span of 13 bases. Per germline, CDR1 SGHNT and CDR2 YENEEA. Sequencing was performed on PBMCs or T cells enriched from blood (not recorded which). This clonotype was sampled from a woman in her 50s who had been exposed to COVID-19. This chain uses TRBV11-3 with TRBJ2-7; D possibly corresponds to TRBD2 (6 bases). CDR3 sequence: CASSPRSGAYEQYF. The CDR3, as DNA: TGTGCCAGCAGCCCGAGGTCGGGGGCCTACGAGCAGTACTTC.